A single sample gave rise to the 23 T cell receptor beta chains below, sequenced in a study of metastatic and nonmetastatic thyroid tumors. Ahead of thyroid surgery, no patient had received treatment of any kind. TCRdb re-processed the PCR reads through MiXCR. This table holds tens of thousands of clones, about 15% found once. The specimen sequenced was blood. These receptors were collected from a female donor with papillary thyroid cancer or a benign thyroid nodule (not recorded which). Some clones in this sample may be carry-over from other donors' samples.

This clone was found many times. V usage is TRBV5-1 and J usage is TRBJ2-5, with D hard to call. V shed 0 bases and J shed 0 bases, with 9 bases lying between them. Germline V gene data show CDR1 as SGHRS and CDR2 as YFSETQ. CDR3 size: 15 residues. The CDR3 protein is CASSLAGTYQETQYF. In DNA, the CDR3 is TGCGCCAGCAGCTTGGCGGGCACGTACCAAGAGACCCAGTACTTC.

By sample fraction, this clone is medium-sized (0.01 to 0.1%). The genes are TRBV20-1 and TRBJ2-7; 8 bases are shared with TRBD1. Germline values: CDR1 DFQATT, CDR2 SNEGSKA (reference sequence). This CDR3 comprises 12 residues. V was pared by 4 bases and J by 4 bases, with 3 bases of the junction left unmatched. This CDR3 is CSATRTGYEQYF. The CDR3 DNA reads TGCAGTGCTACCCGGACAGGGTACGAGCAGTACTTC.

The chain is built from TRBV11-2 and TRBJ1-1; D remains ambiguous. This CDR3 region has 16 residues. Trimming took off 5 bases at V and 2 bases at J, with 18 bases between the two ends. Germline V gene lookup returns CDR1 SGHAT and CDR2 FQNNGV. The DNA of the CDR3 is TGTGCCAGCAGCCCCCGCGGGTCGGGCCTAAACACTGAAGCTTTCTTT. This translates into CASSPRGSGLNTEAFF.

V is TRBV7-9 and J is TRBJ2-1; D may be TRBD1 or TRBD2 (6 bases each). The CDR3 covers 13 residues. V was cut by 6 bases and J by 10 bases, with 16 bases left in between. The germline gives CDR1 SEHNR, CDR2 FQNEAQ (reference sequence). The CDR3 loop reads CASRERGHWEQFF. The CDR3 nucleotides read TGTGCCAGCAGGGAACGGGGGCACTGGGAGCAGTTCTTC.

A remark on this clone: One junction end does not reproduce the germline sequence, and a read error may be involved. The chain recombines TRBV15 with TRBJ1-2; no clear D gene. Per germline, CDR1 LNHNV and CDR2 YYDKDF (reference sequence). CDR3 length: 12 amino acids. The CDR3 loop is CASSAGSYGYTF. The CDR3 nucleotides are TGTGCCAGCAGCGCCGGTTCGTATGGCTACACCTTC. Looking up the rest from reference TRBV15 and TRBJ1-2 gives the full variable domain: DAMVIQNPRYQVTQFGKPVTLSCSQTLNHNVMYWYQQKSSQAPKLLFHYYDKDFNNEADTPDNFQSRRPNTSFCFLDIRSPGLGDTAMYLCASSAGSYGYTFGSGTRLTVV.

At least ten counts were recorded for this clone. The chain employs TRBV2 and TRBJ1-1, with 7 bases fitting TRBD1. The CDR3 runs 13 residues. Germline CDR1 reads SNHLY; CDR2 reads FYNNEI. J gave up 2 bases and V 5 bases, and 2 bases lay outside the gene matches. CDR3 in DNA: TGTGCCAGCAGTAGACAGGGAAACACTGAAGCTTTCTTT. Translating gives CASSRQGNTEAFF.

Many counts were recorded for this clone. This rearrangement joins TRBV19 to TRBJ2-3; D call uncertain. This CDR3 has 17 residues. V lost 5 bases and J 3 bases, leaving 21 bases between the germline ends. Germline V gives CDR1 LNHDA, CDR2 SQIVND (reference sequence). The CDR3 nucleotides read TGTGCCAGTAGTCTCACCGGTAGGGCACCTAGTACAGATACGCAGTATTTT. Translated: CASSLTGRAPSTDTQYF.

This clone was recorded at least ten times. Other DNA sequences in this sample translate to the same CDR3. The chain joins TRBV2 to TRBJ2-7; D is ambiguous. The germline gives CDR1 SNHLY, CDR2 FYNNEI. The CDR3 runs 15 residues. V lost 2 bases and J lost 3, with 14 bases in between. As DNA, the CDR3 is TGTGCCAGCAGTGAACGGGCCCTTTCCATCTACGAGCAGTACTTC. It codes for CASSERALSIYEQYF.

This clone turned up a few times. The chain has TRBV10-1 and TRBJ2-2; 11 bases fit TRBD2. After removal of 6 bases from V and 10 bases from J, the junction contained 10 bases not matched to a gene. The CDR3 is 15 amino acids. In germline, CDR1 is WNHNN, CDR2 SYGVQD (reference sequence). CDR3 residues: CASRGLAENTLELFF. CDR3 bases: TGCGCCAGCAGGGGACTAGCGGAGAACACCTTGGAGCTGTTTTTT.

Details on this clone: The sample carries other DNA sequences with the same CDR3. V is TRBV2 and J is TRBJ1-2, with D uncertain. V gave up 7 bases and J gave up 7 bases, with 10 bases separating them. CDR1 is SNHLY, CDR2 FYNNEI, per germline. This CDR3 comprises 11 residues. CDR3 protein: CASTQEGGYTF. In nucleotides, the CDR3 is TGTGCCAGCACCCAGGAAGGTGGCTACACCTTC. The variable domain in full, completed from reference TRBV2 and TRBJ1-2, reads EPEVTQTPSHQVTQMGQEVILRCVPISNHLYFYWYRQILGQKVEFLVSFYNNEISEKSEIFDDQFSVERPDGSNFTLKIRSTKLEDSAMYFCASTQEGGYTFGSGTRLTVV.

The chain employs TRBV9 and TRBJ2-3, with TRBD2 identical over 11 bases. The V gene's germline CDR1 is SGDLS and CDR2 YYNGEE. The CDR3 contains 15 residues. Trimming removed 3 bases from V and 6 bases from J; junction bases left unmatched: 6. CDR3 nucleotides: TGTGCCAGCAGCGCAGTAGCGGGAGGGCTGGATACGCAGTATTTT. This sequence encodes CASSAVAGGLDTQYF. The entire variable domain, with the rest obtained from reference TRBV9 and TRBJ2-3, is as follows: DSGVTQTPKHLITATGQRVTLRCSPRSGDLSVYWYQQSLDQGLQFLIQYYNGEERAKGNILERFSAQQFPDLHSELNLSSLELGDSALYFCASSAVAGGLDTQYFGPGTRLTVL.

The V call is TRBV20-1, the J call TRBJ2-7, with D unclear. V gave up 1 base and J gave up 1 base, with 14 bases separating them. The CDR3 consists of 15 residues. Germline CDR1 reads DFQATT; CDR2 reads SNEGSKA (reference sequence). The DNA of the CDR3 is TGCAGTGCTAGAGCCAACCTGGATAGATCCTACGAGCAGTACTTC. It is translated as CSARANLDRSYEQYF.

This clone was seen a handful of times. The gene calls are TRBV21-1 and TRBJ2-2; the table assigns TRBD2, which was not confirmed against the DNA. TRBV21-1 is classified as a pseudogene. This CDR3 spans 19 amino acids. CDR3 nucleotides: TGTGCCAGCAGCTCCAGGACTAGCGGTACTCCAGACAACACCGGGGAGCTGTTTTTT. Amino acid sequence: CASSSRTSGTPDNTGELFF.

The count of this clone is one. At one end the junction does not follow the germline gene, possibly because of a read error. The sample holds other DNA sequences that translate to the same CDR3. The rearrangement joins TRBV20-1 to TRBJ1-5, with D unresolved. Germline CDR1 is DFQATT and CDR2 is SNEGSKA (reference sequence). The CDR3 spans 10 residues. The CDR3 sequence is CSAGNQPQHF. The CDR3, as DNA: TGCAGTGCAGGGAATCAGCCCCAGCACTTT.

This chain uses TRBV24-1 with TRBJ2-5, with D perhaps TRBD1 (6 bases). Germline CDR1 KGHDR, CDR2 SFDVKD. The CDR3 is 14 amino acids. Trimming stripped 10 bases from V and 4 bases from J, with 18 bases between. CDR3 nucleotides: TGTGCCACGAGTAGGGGGTCTAACGGAGAGACCCAGTACTTC. It translates to CATSRGSNGETQYF.

This clone was seen repeatedly, ten times or more. CDR3 in amino acids: CSARRTAAGKNIQYF. Here the CDR3 DNA reads TGCAGTGCTAGGCGGACAGCGGCGGGCAAAAACATTCAGTACTTC. The chain couples TRBV20-1 to TRBJ2-4, with D tentatively TRBD1 (6 bases). Germline V gives CDR1 DFQATT, CDR2 SNEGSKA (reference sequence). V was pared by 3 bases and J by 3 bases, with 15 bases between. The CDR3 runs 15 residues.

This clone was seen at least ten times. This rearrangement joins TRBV30 to TRBJ2-7, with 11 nucleotides matching TRBD2. CDR1 and CDR2 from the germline V gene are GTSNPN and SVGIG (reference sequence). V dropped 5 bases and J dropped 9; count of bases not matched to a gene: 12. The CDR3 extends over 14 amino acids. The CDR3 loop is CAWSGTSGAIGQYF. The CDR3 DNA reads TGTGCCTGGTCCGGGACTAGCGGCGCTATCGGGCAGTACTTC.

This clone was counted many times. This may arise from a read error, as a much more abundant clone is one base away. The chain combines TRBV9 with TRBJ2-1, with D hard to call. Germline V lookup: CDR1 SGDLS, CDR2 YYNGEE. The CDR3 extends over 12 amino acids. CDR3 DNA sequence: TGTGCCAGCAGCACCAGCTACAAGGAGCAGTTCTTC. It codes for CASSTSYKEQFF.

Regarding this clone: With a much larger clone just one base away, this may be a read error. At the DNA level, this CDR3 is encoded by other sequences in the same sample as well. This rearrangement joins TRBV28 to TRBJ2-1; D is uncertain. This CDR3 region has 13 residues. CDR1 MDHEN and CDR2 SYDVKM come from the germline V gene. V lost 5 bases, J lost 8 bases, and 13 bases lay in between. The CDR3 DNA reads TGTGCCAGCAGTAGACGGACCCTCGATGAGCAGTTCTTC. The encoded protein is CASSRRTLDEQFF.

This clone was seen repeatedly, ten times or more. The V and J genes are TRBV20-1 and TRBJ1-3; D is perhaps TRBD1 (6 bases). Trimming took off 6 bases at V and 2 bases at J, with 14 bases between the two ends. There are 14 residues in the CDR3. Germline CDR1 is DFQATT and CDR2 is SNEGSKA (reference sequence). DNA for the CDR3: TGCAGTGCCAGGAGTGGGGGGCCTGGAAACACCATATATTTT. As protein: CSARSGGPGNTIYF.

This clone was seen repeatedly, ten times or more. The rearrangement links TRBV7-9 to TRBJ2-7; the match to TRBD2 covers 9 bases. This CDR3 region has 12 residues. J lost 7 bases, V lost 2 bases, and 0 bases had no gene match. Germline V gene sequence: CDR1 SEHNR, CDR2 FQNEAQ (reference sequence). In DNA form, the CDR3 reads TGTGCCAGCAGCTTACTAGCGGGAGAGCAGTACTTC. Translation gives CASSLLAGEQYF.

With respect to this clone: A much bigger clone sits one base away, suggesting this may be a read error. The conserved final phenylalanine or tryptophan is absent from the CDR3, which likely points to a read error. The chain couples TRBV10-3 to TRBJ1-1, with unresolved D. The CDR3 consists of 16 residues. Looked up from germline, CDR1 is ENHRY and CDR2 is SYGVKD. The CDR3 sequence is CAISEGVRGLNTQAFI. The CDR3, as DNA: TGTGCCATCAGTGAGGGGGTTAGAGGACTGAACACTCAAGCTTTCATT.

This clone was observed at least ten times. The CDR3 coding sequence is TGTGCCAGCAGCTTAGTAGCGGGAGGTTTTAAAGATACGCAGTATTTT. The encoded protein is CASSLVAGGFKDTQYF. The chain links TRBV11-1 to TRBJ2-3; 10 bases match TRBD2. The V gene end was trimmed by 1 base and the J gene end by 5 bases; junction bases not matched to a gene: 6. Germline CDR1 reads SGHAT; CDR2 reads FQDESV (reference sequence). CDR3 length equals 16 residues.